The text below deals with one T cell receptor (beta chain). Its antigen remains undetermined. Nothing much larger sits one base from this clone, and base qualities are not available. From V the trimming removes 5 bases and from J it removes 5 bases, while the gene matches leave 4 bases of the junction unaccounted for. The germline V gene provides CDR1 LGHNT and CDR2 FRNRAP. Spanning cysteine to phenylalanine, the CDR3 consists of 14 amino acids. Left in the record is the CDR3 DNA by itself, 42 bases read in frame from the first base. The data originate from a study of blood T cells in healthy people across ages (dated by TCRdb to about 2015). Regarding the study in general: Template switching captured roughly one uniquely barcoded TCR beta cDNA molecule per two T cells in model experiments. Age-related changes in TCR beta repertoire diversity were measured in the study by deep sequencing normalized with unique cDNA molecular identifiers. Four age groups were formed from the donors: young (average approximately 15 years), middle-aged (more than 35), aged (about 62) and long-lived (more than 75). Donors of different ages were randomly distributed across sequencing lanes to avoid experimental bias. For two donors (one aged 18 to 30 and one aged 80 or older), the study analyzed two additional independent replicas of 1 million unique cDNA reads from the same blood draw.

Donors were a few dozen systemically healthy Caucasian individuals from Russia aged 6 to 90 years. About 10 milliliters of peripheral blood were drawn from each donor into EDTA-treated Vacutainer tubes. Ficoll-Paque density-gradient centrifugation was used to isolate PBMCs, with at least 6.5 million per sample. Trizol reagent was used to extract total RNA from PBMCs, with at least 6 micrograms per sample. The percentages of naive CD45RAhigh/CD27high T cells were determined by flow cytometry on a PBMC aliquot from every donor. Study-wide conclusions, independent of this receptor: Observed TCR beta diversity per million T cells fell roughly linearly with age, and a significant reduction was already apparent by age roughly 40. The long-lived group showed more naive CD4+ T cells, fewer expanded clones and increased TCR diversity than the aged group, suggesting age selection. The CMV infection status of donors was not known, potentially confounding age-related changes in expanded clonotypes. There was a strong correlation between observed TCR beta diversity and the percentage of naive T cells measured by flow cytometry. Since profiling was done on bulk unsorted PBMCs, naive and antigen-experienced compartments could not be conclusively compared. Total diversity estimates from one million sequenced T cells were considered lower bounds and underestimates.

Library prep was done by 5' RACE. Sequencing was carried out with an Illumina HiSeq 2500. A second about 7 to 12 cycle PCR used a sample-barcoded 5' primer and a J-beta primer mix. Each TCR beta cDNA molecule received a unique molecular identifier from a template-switch 5' adaptor carrying 12 random nucleotides. At least 3 million CDR3-containing paired-end reads were obtained from each sample. First-strand cDNA synthesis was performed from all RNA using the Mint cDNA synthesis kit, with priming by a TRBC-specific oligonucleotide. All cDNA was treated with uracil-DNA glycosylase and then went through a first 18-cycle PCR with the universal primers M1SS and BC2_uni_R. The authors' pipeline ran thus. For normalization, 1 million high-quality reads were randomly selected from each sample, with every read carrying a distinct molecular identifier. Instead of being binned into consensus sequences, reads with shared molecular identifiers were discarded. MiTCR, set to a Q25 quality threshold and the strictest error-elimination algorithm, was used for CDR3 identification, clonotype clustering and error correction. Lower-bound total TCR beta diversity was estimated with a nonparametric unseen species model using Euler transformation. Starting from the raw public reads, TCRdb applied fastp trimming at Q25, assembled clones with MiXCR and retained in-frame beta chains. Entries that share a CDR3 protein sequence are merged under the most common genes and DNA. What appears here as the V and J calls and clone size reflects TCRdb's work, not the paper's. The sample has around 800,000 distinct CDR3 sequences on record, 40% to 50% of them singletons. The ten most abundant clones make up roughly 18% of the sample.

The chain links TRBV12-5 with TRBJ2-3, with 10 bases aligning to TRBD2. Sequencing was carried out using blood. This sequence originates from a man in his 60s in good health. The bases are TGTGCTAGTGGTCTAGCGGGGGCGGGAGATACGCAGTATTTT. This gives the protein CASGLAGAGDTQYF.